The entry below describes one T cell receptor (beta chain). The source of the sample is a study of memory CD4+ T cells and cytomegalovirus serostatus. Libraries were prepared by immunoSEQ multiplex PCR; TCRdb keeps only in-frame clonotypes and omits some of them. Here the sample spans roughly 48,000 clones, around 88% being singletons. This CDR3 has 17 amino acids. Per germline, CDR1 SGHDT and CDR2 YYEEEE. The junction had 5 bases not matched to a gene; V was cut back by 2 bases and J by 0 bases. The sort gate was single viable CD3+CD4+CD8-CD45RO+ cells for memory CD4+ T cells. This TCR was recovered from an adult in good health and CMV-seropositive. This chain links TRBV5-6 with TRBJ2-6, with 7 bases lining up with TRBD1. The sequenced sample consisted of memory CD4+ T cells from blood. CDR3: CASSFLGQSSGANVLTF. The CDR3 coding sequence is TGTGCCAGCAGCTTTTTGGGACAGAGCTCTGGGGCCAACGTCCTGACTTTC.